The 8 T cell receptor beta chains presented below share a single source sample, sequenced in a study of T cells after yellow fever vaccination (dated 2019 in TCRdb). The treatment or condition label of this sample denotes: live attenuated yellow fever vaccine strain. Library prep was done by 5' RACE. Sequenced on an Illumina HiSeq 2500. TCRdb ran its own pipeline on the public reads, namely fastp trimming at Q25 and MiXCR clone calling, and kept in-frame beta chains. Duplicate CDR3 protein sequences are folded into a single record with the most common DNA and genes. Present in this sample are about 160,000 distinct CDR3 sequences, 6% to 7.5% of which were seen just once. Together, the top ten hold more than 2% of the sample. Source: CD4+ T cells sorted from PBMCs, taken about 5 days after the first yellow fever vaccination. The receptors were sampled from a man between 18 and 35 years old who received the YFV17D yellow fever vaccine.

The V and J genes are TRBV28 and TRBJ2-7, with D perhaps given as TRBD1 or TRBD2 (5 bases each). The CDR3 is made up of 13 amino acids. Per the germline V gene, CDR1 is MDHEN and CDR2 is SYDVKM. The V and J ends lost 5 bases and 3 bases respectively, with 11 bases between them. The CDR3 DNA follows: TGTGCCAGCAGTCTAGCAGGGTACTACGAGCAGTACGTC. It is translated as CASSLAGYYEQYV.

This rearrangement joins TRBV6-5 to TRBJ2-3, with 12 bases matching TRBD2. CDR1 MNHEY and CDR2 SVGAGI come from the germline V gene. The CDR3 sequence is 19 residues long. With 0 bases clipped from V and 4 bases from J, the junction kept 11 bases outside the gene matches. CDR3 in amino acids: CASSYSPASGGAGADTQYF. DNA of the CDR3: TGTGCCAGCAGTTACTCCCCCGCTAGCGGGGGGGCGGGCGCAGATACGCAGTATTTT.

This clonotype was counted at least ten times. This chain connects TRBV9 to TRBJ1-1, with D unresolved. Germline CDR1 is SGDLS and CDR2 is YYNGEE. The CDR3 is 14 amino acids. Trimming took off 0 bases at V and 4 bases at J, with 10 bases between the two ends. Written as DNA, the CDR3 is TGTGCCAGCAGCGTAGGGAGGGAGGCCACTGAAGCTTTCTTT. Translated, it gives CASSVGREATEAFF.

This clonotype was seen only a few times. The chain combines TRBV19 with TRBJ2-3; TRBD1 matches at 8 bases. The CDR3 totals 13 residues. Germline CDR1 is LNHDA and CDR2 is SQIVND (reference sequence). V lost 7 bases, J lost 3 bases, and 3 bases stayed unmatched. In DNA form, the CDR3 reads TGTGCCAGTACCAGACAGGGGACAGATACGCAGTATTTT. It translates to CASTRQGTDTQYF.

This clonotype was observed at least ten times. Written as DNA, the CDR3 is TGTGCCAGCAGTCCCCGTCTCCAAGCGGGGGTTCAAGAGACCCAGTACTTC. This encodes CASSPRLQAGVQETQYF. The chain links TRBV12-3 or TRBV12-4 to TRBJ2-5; 8 bases line up with TRBD2. Germline trimming cut 5 bases from V and 2 bases from J; bases unmatched to any gene: 13. This CDR3 is 17 amino acids long.

This clonotype occurred many times. The chain uses TRBV4-1 and TRBJ2-2; 7 nucleotides agree with TRBD1. This CDR3 region has 15 residues. The V gene's germline CDR1 is MGHRA and CDR2 YSYEKL. Trimming at V came to 4 bases and at J to 3 bases, leaving 5 bases not matched to a gene. The CDR3 region is CASSPPRGHTGELFF. The CDR3 DNA sequence: TGCGCCAGCAGCCCCCCAAGGGGGCACACCGGGGAGCTGTTTTTT.

This clonotype has ten or more counts. The J gene is TRBJ2-7, the V gene TRBV9; D assignment may be TRBD1 or TRBD2 (5 bases each). The CDR3 is 15 amino acids. Germline V gene data show CDR1 as SGDLS and CDR2 as YYNGEE. The ends were cut back, 4 bases at V and 3 bases at J, with 17 bases in the middle. CDR3 amino acids: CASSPQGTGIYEQYF. CDR3 sequence (DNA): TGTGCCAGCAGCCCTCAGGGCACGGGGATCTACGAGCAGTACTTC.

In its sample, this clonotype was seen many times. V is TRBV5-1 and J is TRBJ2-5, with D perhaps TRBD1 (5 bases). This CDR3 is 14 amino acids long. Per germline, CDR1 SGHRS and CDR2 YFSETQ. V lost 3 bases and J lost 5, with 14 bases in between. The CDR3, as DNA: TGCGCCAGCAGCTACATCGCAGGGATGGAGACCCAGTACTTC. It yields the protein CASSYIAGMETQYF.